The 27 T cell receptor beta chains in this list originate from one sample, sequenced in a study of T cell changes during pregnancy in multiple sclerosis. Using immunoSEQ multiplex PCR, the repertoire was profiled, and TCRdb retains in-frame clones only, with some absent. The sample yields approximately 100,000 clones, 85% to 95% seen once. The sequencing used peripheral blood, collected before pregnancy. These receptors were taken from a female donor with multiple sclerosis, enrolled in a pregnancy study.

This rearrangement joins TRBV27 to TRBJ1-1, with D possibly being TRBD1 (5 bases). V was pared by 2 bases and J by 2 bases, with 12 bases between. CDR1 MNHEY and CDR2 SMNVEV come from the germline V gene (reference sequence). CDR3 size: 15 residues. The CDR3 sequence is CASSLISGGNTEAFF. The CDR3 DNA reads TGTGCCAGCAGTTTAATCTCGGGGGGAAACACTGAAGCTTTCTTT.

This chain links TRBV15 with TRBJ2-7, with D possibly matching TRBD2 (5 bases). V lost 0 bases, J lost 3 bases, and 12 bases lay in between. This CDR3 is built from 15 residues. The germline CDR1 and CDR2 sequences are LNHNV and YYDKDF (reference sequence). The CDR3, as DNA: TGTGCCACCAGCAGAGATCGGGGTTTCGGCTACGAGCAGTACTTC. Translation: CATSRDRGFGYEQYF. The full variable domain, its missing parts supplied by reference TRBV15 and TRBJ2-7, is DAMVIQNPRYQVTQFGKPVTLSCSQTLNHNVMYWYQQKSSQAPKLLFHYYDKDFNNEADTPDNFQSRRPNTSFCFLDIRSPGLGDTAMYLCATSRDRGFGYEQYFGPGTRLTVT.

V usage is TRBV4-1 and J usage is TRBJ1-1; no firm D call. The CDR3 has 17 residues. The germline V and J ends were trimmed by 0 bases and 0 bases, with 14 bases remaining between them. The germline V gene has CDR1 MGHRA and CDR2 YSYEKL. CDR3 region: CASSQDRAGRLNTEAFF. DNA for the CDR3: TGCGCCAGCAGCCAAGATCGTGCGGGCAGACTGAACACTGAAGCTTTCTTT.

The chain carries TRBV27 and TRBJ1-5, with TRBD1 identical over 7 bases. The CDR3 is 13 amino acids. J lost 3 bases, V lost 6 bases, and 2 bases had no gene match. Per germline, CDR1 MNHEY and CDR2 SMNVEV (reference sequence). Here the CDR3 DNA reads TGTGCCAGCAGCGGGACAGTCAATCAGCCCCAGCATTTT. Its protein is CASSGTVNQPQHF.

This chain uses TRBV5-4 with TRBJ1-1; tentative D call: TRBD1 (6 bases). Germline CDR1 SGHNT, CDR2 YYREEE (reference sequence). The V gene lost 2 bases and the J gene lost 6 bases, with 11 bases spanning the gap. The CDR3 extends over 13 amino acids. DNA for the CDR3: TGTGCCAGCAGCTTAACACAGGGTGCTGAAGCTTTCTTT. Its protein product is CASSLTQGAEAFF.

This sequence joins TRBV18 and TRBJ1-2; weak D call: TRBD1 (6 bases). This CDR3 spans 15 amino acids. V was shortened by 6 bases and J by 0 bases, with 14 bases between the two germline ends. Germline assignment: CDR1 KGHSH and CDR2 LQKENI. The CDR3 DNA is TGTGCCAGCTCCCAGGGACAACATCCTAACTATGGCTACACCTTC. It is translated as CASSQGQHPNYGYTF.

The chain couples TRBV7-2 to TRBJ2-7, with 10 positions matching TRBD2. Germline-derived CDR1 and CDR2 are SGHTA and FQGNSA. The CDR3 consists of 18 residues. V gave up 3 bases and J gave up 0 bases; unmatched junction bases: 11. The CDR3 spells CASSFGIAGGLSSYEQYF. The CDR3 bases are TGTGCCAGCAGCTTTGGGATAGCGGGAGGCTTAAGCTCCTACGAGCAGTACTTC.

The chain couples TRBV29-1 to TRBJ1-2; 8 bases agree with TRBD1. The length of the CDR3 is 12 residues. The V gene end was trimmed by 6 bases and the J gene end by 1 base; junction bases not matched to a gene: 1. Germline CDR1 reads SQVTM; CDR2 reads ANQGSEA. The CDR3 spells CSVTGVNYGYTF. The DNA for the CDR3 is TGCAGCGTGACAGGGGTTAACTATGGCTACACCTTC.

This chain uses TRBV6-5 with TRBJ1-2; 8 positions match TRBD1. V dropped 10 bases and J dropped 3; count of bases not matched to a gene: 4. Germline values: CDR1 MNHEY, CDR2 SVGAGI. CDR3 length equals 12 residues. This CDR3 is CATSDRDYGYTF. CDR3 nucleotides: TGTGCCACCTCGGACAGGGACTATGGCTACACCTTC.

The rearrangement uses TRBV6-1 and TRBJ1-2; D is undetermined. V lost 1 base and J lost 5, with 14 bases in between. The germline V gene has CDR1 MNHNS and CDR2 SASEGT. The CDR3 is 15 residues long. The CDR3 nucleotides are TGTGCCAGCAGTGAAGGGGCAGGCGGGGAGTATGGCTACACCTTC. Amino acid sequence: CASSEGAGGEYGYTF.

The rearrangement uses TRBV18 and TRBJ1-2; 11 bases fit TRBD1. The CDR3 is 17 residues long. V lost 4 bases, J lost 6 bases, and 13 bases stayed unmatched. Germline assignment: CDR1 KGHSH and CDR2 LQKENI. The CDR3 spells CASSLSGQGAHINGYTF. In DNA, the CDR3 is TGTGCCAGCTCACTATCAGGACAGGGGGCGCATATCAATGGCTACACCTTC.

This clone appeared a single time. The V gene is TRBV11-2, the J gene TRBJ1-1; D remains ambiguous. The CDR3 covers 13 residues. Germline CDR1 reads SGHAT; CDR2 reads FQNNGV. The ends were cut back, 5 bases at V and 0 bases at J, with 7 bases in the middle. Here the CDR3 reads CASSLRVNTEAFF. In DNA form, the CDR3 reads TGTGCCAGCAGCCTCCGGGTGAACACTGAAGCTTTCTTT.

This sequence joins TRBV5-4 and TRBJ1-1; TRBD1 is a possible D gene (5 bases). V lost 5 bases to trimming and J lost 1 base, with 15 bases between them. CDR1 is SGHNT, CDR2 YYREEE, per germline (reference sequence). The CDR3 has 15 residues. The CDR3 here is CASRLGGGANTEAFF. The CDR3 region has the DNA TGTGCCAGCAGGCTGGGAGGAGGGGCGAACACTGAAGCTTTCTTT. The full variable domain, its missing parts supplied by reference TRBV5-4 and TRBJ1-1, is ETGVTQSPTHLIKTRGQQVTLRCSSQSGHNTVSWYQQALGQGPQFIFQYYREEENGRGNFPPRFSGLQFPNYSSELNVNALELDDSALYLCASRLGGGANTEAFFGQGTRLTVV.

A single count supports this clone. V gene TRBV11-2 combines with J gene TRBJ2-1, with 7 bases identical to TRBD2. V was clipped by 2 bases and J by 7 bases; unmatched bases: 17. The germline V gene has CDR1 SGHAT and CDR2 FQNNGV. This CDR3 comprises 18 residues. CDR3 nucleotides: TGTGCCAGCAGCTTACGTCTGGCGGGGGTCGGTGGCACTAATGAGCAGTTCTTC. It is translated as CASSLRLAGVGGTNEQFF.

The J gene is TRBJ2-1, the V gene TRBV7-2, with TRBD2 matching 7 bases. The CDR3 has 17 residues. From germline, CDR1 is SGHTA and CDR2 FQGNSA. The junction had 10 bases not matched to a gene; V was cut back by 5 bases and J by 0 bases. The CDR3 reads CASSQIPGLTSYNEQFF. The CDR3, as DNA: TGTGCCAGCAGCCAAATACCGGGACTAACCTCCTACAATGAGCAGTTCTTC. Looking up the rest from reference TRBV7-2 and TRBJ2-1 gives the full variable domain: GAGVSQSPSNKVTEKGKDVELRCDPISGHTALYWYRQSLGQGLEFLIYFQGNSAPDKSGLPSDRFSAERTGGSVSTLTIQRTQQEDSAVYLCASSQIPGLTSYNEQFFGPGTRLTVL.

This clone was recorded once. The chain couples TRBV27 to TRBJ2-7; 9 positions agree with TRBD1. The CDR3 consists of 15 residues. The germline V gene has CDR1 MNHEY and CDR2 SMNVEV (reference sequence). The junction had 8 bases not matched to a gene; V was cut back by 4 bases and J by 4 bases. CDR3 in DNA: TGTGCCAGCAGTTACAACACAGGGGGCTTGTACGAGCAGTACTTC. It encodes CASSYNTGGLYEQYF.

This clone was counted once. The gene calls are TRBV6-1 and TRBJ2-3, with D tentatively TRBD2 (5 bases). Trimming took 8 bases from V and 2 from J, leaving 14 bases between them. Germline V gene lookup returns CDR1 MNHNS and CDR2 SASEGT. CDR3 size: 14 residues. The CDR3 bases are TGTGCCAGCTCCCGGCGGGCAGACACAGATACGCAGTATTTT. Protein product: CASSRRADTDTQYF.

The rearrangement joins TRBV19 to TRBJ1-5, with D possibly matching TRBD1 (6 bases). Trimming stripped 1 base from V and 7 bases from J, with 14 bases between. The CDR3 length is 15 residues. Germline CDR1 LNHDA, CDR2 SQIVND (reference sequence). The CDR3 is CASSIAGGAEQPQHF. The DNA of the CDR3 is TGTGCCAGTAGTATAGCGGGGGGCGCAGAGCAGCCCCAGCATTTT.

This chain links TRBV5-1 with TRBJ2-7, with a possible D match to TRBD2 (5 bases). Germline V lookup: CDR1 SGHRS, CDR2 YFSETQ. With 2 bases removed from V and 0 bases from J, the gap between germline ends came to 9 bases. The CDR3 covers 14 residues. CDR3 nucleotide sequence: TGCGCCAGCAGCTTAGTTGACTACTCCTACGAGCAGTACTTC. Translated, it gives CASSLVDYSYEQYF.

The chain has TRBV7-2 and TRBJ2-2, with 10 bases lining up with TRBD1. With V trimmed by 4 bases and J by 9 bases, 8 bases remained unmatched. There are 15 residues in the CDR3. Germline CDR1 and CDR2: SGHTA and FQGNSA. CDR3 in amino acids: CASSSRDRGTRELFF. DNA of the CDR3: TGTGCCAGCAGCTCCCGGGACAGGGGAACCCGGGAGCTGTTTTTT.

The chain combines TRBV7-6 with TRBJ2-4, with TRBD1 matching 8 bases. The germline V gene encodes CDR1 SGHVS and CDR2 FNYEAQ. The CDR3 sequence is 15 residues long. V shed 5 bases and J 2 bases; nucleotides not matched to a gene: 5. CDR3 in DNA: TGTGCCAGCAGCGCCGGACAGGGAACCAAAAACATTCAGTACTTC. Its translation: CASSAGQGTKNIQYF.

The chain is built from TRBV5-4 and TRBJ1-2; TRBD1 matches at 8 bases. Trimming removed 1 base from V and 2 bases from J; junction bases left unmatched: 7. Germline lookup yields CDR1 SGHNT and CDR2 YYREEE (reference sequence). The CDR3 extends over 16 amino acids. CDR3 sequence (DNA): TGTGCCAGCAGCTTGTTGGGGGCAGGGGGCAACTATGGCTACACCTTC. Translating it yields CASSLLGAGGNYGYTF.

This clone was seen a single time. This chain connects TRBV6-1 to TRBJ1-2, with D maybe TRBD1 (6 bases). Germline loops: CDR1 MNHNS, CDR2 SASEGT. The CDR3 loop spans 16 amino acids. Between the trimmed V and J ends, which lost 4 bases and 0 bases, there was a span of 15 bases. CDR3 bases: TGTGCCAGCAGTGTAGTCCCGACAGGAACTAACTATGGCTACACCTTC. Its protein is CASSVVPTGTNYGYTF.

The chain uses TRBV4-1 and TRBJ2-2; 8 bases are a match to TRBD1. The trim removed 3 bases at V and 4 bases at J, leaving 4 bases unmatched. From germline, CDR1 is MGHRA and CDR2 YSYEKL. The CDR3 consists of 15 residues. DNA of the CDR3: TGCGCCAGCAGCCACGCAGGGGGCTTCACCGGGGAGCTGTTTTTT. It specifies CASSHAGGFTGELFF.

CDR3 sequence: CAIRGQEGAGELFF. CDR3 DNA: TGTGCCATCAGGGGACAGGAGGGGGCCGGGGAGCTGTTTTTT. The rearrangement uses TRBV10-3 and TRBJ2-2, with 8 bases that match TRBD1. Unmatched junction bases numbered 6, after V lost 6 bases and J lost 6 bases. Germline CDR1 ENHRY, CDR2 SYGVKD. CDR3 length: 14 residues.

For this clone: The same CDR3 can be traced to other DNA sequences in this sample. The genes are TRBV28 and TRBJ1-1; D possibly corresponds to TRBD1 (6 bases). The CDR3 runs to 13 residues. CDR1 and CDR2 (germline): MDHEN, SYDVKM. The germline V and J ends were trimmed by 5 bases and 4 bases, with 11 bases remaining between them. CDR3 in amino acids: CASSPQGGTEAFF. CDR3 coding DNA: TGTGCCAGCAGTCCACAGGGTGGCACTGAAGCTTTCTTT.

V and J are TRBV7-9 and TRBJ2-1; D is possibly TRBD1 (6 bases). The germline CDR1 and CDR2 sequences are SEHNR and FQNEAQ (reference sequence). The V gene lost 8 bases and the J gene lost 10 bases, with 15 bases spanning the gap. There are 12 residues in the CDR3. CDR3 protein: CASGLRGLEQFF. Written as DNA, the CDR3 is TGTGCCAGCGGACTCAGGGGATTGGAGCAGTTCTTC.